A single T cell receptor beta chain is shown here with its context. This clonotype was detected ten times or more. The target of this receptor is not known. Base qualities were left out, and no much larger clone turns up one base away. A distance of 14 bases separates the germline ends of V and J, which lose 6 bases and 0 bases respectively. The CDR3 runs 15 residues from the cysteine to the phenylalanine. The entry retains the CDR3 DNA only, 45 bases that are in frame from base 1. The germline V gene yields MDHEN for CDR1 and SYDVKM for CDR2. The sample originates from a study of early T cells in non-severe SARS-CoV-2 infection (dated by TCRdb to the early 2020s). A note on the overall study: Because TCR sequencing was done on bulk RNA from unsorted whole blood, the alpha and beta chains could not be paired.

Beyond this particular receptor, the publication reports: VDJdb matching was skewed toward anti-spike CD8 responses, so virus-specific expansions were likely underestimated and private and CD4 specificities were missed.

The library was made by 5' RACE. The listed sequencing device is NextSeq 500. Unique molecular identifiers were attached to individual cDNA molecules in the TCR library protocol so that sequencing error and PCR bias could be corrected. Both TCR alpha and beta chains were sequenced, and tight co-correlation was observed between alpha and beta sequence abundances in each sample. As for the original processing: Decombinator V4 was used to annotate TCR sequences for V gene, J gene and CDR3. Expanded TCRs were defined as changing significantly between any two time points under a Poisson model with p below 0.0001. TCR abundances were normalised to the total number of TCRs sequenced in each sample and reported as counts per million. MAIT TCRs were defined by TRAV1-2 paired with TRAJ12, TRAJ20 or TRAJ33, and iNKT TCRs by TRAV10 paired with TRAJ18. VDJdb, accessed on 1 November 2021, was searched for TCRs annotated for CMV, EBV and SARS-CoV-2, and TCRs annotated for more than one antigen were excluded. The public reads were reprocessed in TCRdb via fastp at Q25 and MiXCR, keeping in-frame beta chains. Every distinct CDR3 protein forms one entry, paired with its most common genes and DNA. The authors' filters were not applied to this entry. The sample table lists more than 40,000 distinct CDR3 sequences, 5% to 6% of them with a count of one. Of the sample, approximately 5.6% falls within the top ten clones.

Set within a cohort of healthcare workers in London, UK, this nested case-control study involved weekly PCR testing of nasopharyngeal swabs along with blood sampling. Healthcare workers were enrolled in the week of the UK lockdown, from 23 to 31 March 2020, and were followed every week for up to roughly 16 weeks. This specimen consisted of whole blood, obtained at baseline. This chain is built from TRBV28 and TRBJ1-1, with the D gene too uncertain to name. The TCR originated in an adult who was a healthcare worker with PCR-confirmed SARS-CoV-2 infection or an uninfected control (not recorded which). The bases are TGTGCCAGCAGGCTGGAGGGCCGGGTGAACACTGAAGCTTTCTTT. Protein translation: CASRLEGRVNTEAFF.